The T cell receptor beta chain under discussion was sequenced for a study of identical twins. Study conclusions and caveats: Conclusions relied on cross-sectional statistical analysis, not following the same donors.

Germline values: CDR1 DFQATT, CDR2 SNEGSKA (reference sequence). The CDR3 has 13 amino acids. Deletions cut 4 bases from V and 7 bases from J, with 14 bases between. As to this clonotype: The antigen is undetermined.

One entry per CDR3 protein results from TCRdb running MiXCR on the 5' RACE reads. The sample contains 1.5 million to 2 million distinct CDR3 sequences, less than 35% of which appear only once. Material: cord blood. The chain is built from TRBV20-1 and TRBJ2-1; TRBD2 might be the D (7 bases). This TCR was recovered from a newborn girl in good health. CDR3 residues: CSATGLGGNEQFF. CDR3 DNA: TGCAGTGCTACCGGACTAGGGGGTAATGAGCAGTTCTTC.